Sequencing of this TCR beta chain was carried out in a study of cytomegalovirus exposure and HLA in healthy donors. 13 Jbeta primers and 60 Vbeta primers were used for the PCR. Clones were read by immunoSEQ multiplex PCR, and TCRdb kept only the in-frame ones, dropping some. The table lists 35,000 to 45,000 clones. J lost 3 bases, V lost 4 bases, and 7 bases had no gene match. The length of the CDR3 is 15 residues. CDR1 and CDR2 from the germline V gene are SGHDT and YYEEEE. Sequenced material: PBMCs. This receptor was obtained from a man aged 25-45 years in good health and CMV-seronegative. V and J are TRBV5-6 and TRBJ1-1; 9 nucleotides line up with TRBD1. CDR3 nucleotides: TGTGCCAGCAGCCTGGACAGGGGACGGGACACTGAAGCTTTCTTT. It codes for CASSLDRGRDTEAFF.